The rows below give T cell receptor beta chains drawn from one sample of a study of CD8+ T cells in alopecia areata. Method: immunoSEQ multiplex PCR; TCRdb's copy keeps in-frame clones and lacks some. Of approximately 180,000 clones in the sample, about 53% were seen once. The specimen comprised CD8+ T cells sorted from blood, sampled at week 24, from a patient treated with tofacitinib. These receptors all come from a human donor with alopecia areata. CDR3s include the opening cysteine and the closing phenylalanine or tryptophan. D genes are given only for firm matches. Clone size, where shown, is once, few, many, or a class for clones that have expanded.

V gene: TRBV30
clone size: .
J gene: TRBJ2-5
D gene: TRBD2
CDR3 DNA: TGTGCCTGGAGTGGGGGAGGGCGGAACCAAGAGACCCAGTACTTC
CDR3 protein: CAWSGGGRNQETQYF

V gene: TRBV7-6
clone size: .
J gene: TRBJ2-2
D gene: .
CDR3 DNA: TGTGCCAGCAGTTACGGCAGGAGAGACACCGGGGAGCTGTTTTTT
CDR3 protein: CASSYGRRDTGELFF

V gene: TRBV4-1
clone size: .
J gene: TRBJ1-1
D gene: .
CDR3 DNA: TGCGCCAGCAGCCAGGGTGCAGGGAACACTGAAGCTTTCTTT
CDR3 protein: CASSQGAGNTEAFF

V gene: TRBV25-1
clone size: few
J gene: TRBJ1-1
D gene: .
CDR3 DNA: TGTGCCAGCAGAGACCCGAACACTGAAGCTTTCTTT
CDR3 protein: CASRDPNTEAFF

V gene: TRBV11-2
clone size: .
J gene: TRBJ2-7
D gene: .
CDR3 DNA: TGTGCCAGCAGCTTAGCCCCCACCAGCGACGAGCAGTACTTC
CDR3 protein: CASSLAPTSDEQYF

V gene: TRBV9
clone size: .
J gene: TRBJ2-3
D gene: .
CDR3 DNA: TGTGCCAGCAGCGTCCTCACGGAGGATACGCAGTATTTT
CDR3 protein: CASSVLTEDTQYF

V gene: TRBV29-1
clone size: few
J gene: TRBJ2-5
D gene: TRBD2
CDR3 DNA: TGCAGCGTTGTACCAGCGGGAGCTGGGGAGACCCAGTACTTC
CDR3 protein: CSVVPAGAGETQYF

V gene: TRBV27
clone size: .
J gene: TRBJ1-5
D gene: TRBD1
CDR3 DNA: TGTGCCAGCGCCGTGAGGGGGCTAGGAAGCAATCAGCCCCAGCATTTT
CDR3 protein: CASAVRGLGSNQPQHF

V gene: TRBV9
clone size: .
J gene: TRBJ1-2
D gene: .
CDR3 DNA: TGTGCCAGCAGCGTAGCTCCGTCAGTCGGCTACACCTTC
CDR3 protein: CASSVAPSVGYTF

V gene: TRBV29-1
clone size: few
J gene: TRBJ2-2
D gene: .
CDR3 DNA: TGCAGCAGCCGTCAGGGTGCCGGGGAGCTGTTTTTT
CDR3 protein: CSSRQGAGELFF

V gene: TRBV29-1
clone size: few
J gene: TRBJ2-5
D gene: .
CDR3 DNA: TGCAGCGTTACTGGGACTTATTCTGAGACCCAGTACTTC
CDR3 protein: CSVTGTYSETQYF

V gene: TRBV11-2
clone size: few
J gene: TRBJ1-2
D gene: .
CDR3 DNA: TGTGCCAGCAGCTTACAAGTAGGGGATGGCTACACCTTC
CDR3 protein: CASSLQVGDGYTF

V gene: TRBV29-1
clone size: few
J gene: TRBJ2-7
D gene: TRBD1
CDR3 DNA: TGCAGCGTTCTAGAACGGGACAGGTCACTTTACGAGCAGTACTTC
CDR3 protein: CSVLERDRSLYEQYF

V gene: TRBV7-3
clone size: once
J gene: TRBJ2-6
D gene: TRBD1
CDR3 DNA: TGTGCCAGCAGCTTAATAGGACAGGGAATCCCGACCTCTGGGGCCAACGTCCTGACTTTC
CDR3 protein: CASSLIGQGIPTSGANVLTF

V gene: TRBV30
clone size: .
J gene: TRBJ1-1
D gene: .
CDR3 DNA: TGTGCCTGGAGTGGAGGGACCGGGCGGAGTGAAGCTTTCTTT
CDR3 protein: CAWSGGTGRSEAFF

V gene: TRBV30
clone size: .
J gene: TRBJ2-1
D gene: .
CDR3 DNA: TGTGCCTGGAAAGGTGGCGGGGTCAGCTCCTACAATGAGCAGTTCTTC
CDR3 protein: CAWKGGGVSSYNEQFF

V gene: TRBV6-5
clone size: .
J gene: TRBJ1-1
D gene: .
CDR3 DNA: TGTGCCAGCAGCACCGATGGGGGCTTCACTGAAGCTTTCTTT
CDR3 protein: CASSTDGGFTEAFF

V gene: TRBV5-1
clone size: few
J gene: TRBJ2-7
D gene: TRBD1
CDR3 DNA: TGCGCCAGCAGCTTTGGGGACAGGGGGCTCACCTACGAGCAGTACTTC
CDR3 protein: CASSFGDRGLTYEQYF

V gene: TRBV29-1
clone size: few
J gene: TRBJ2-1
D gene: .
CDR3 DNA: TGCAGCGTTGTCCACAATGAGCAGTTCTTC
CDR3 protein: CSVVHNEQFF

V gene: TRBV29-1
clone size: .
J gene: TRBJ1-1
D gene: .
CDR3 DNA: TGCAGCGTTGATCATGGGCAGAACACTGAAGCTTTCTTT
CDR3 protein: CSVDHGQNTEAFF

V gene: TRBV19
clone size: .
J gene: TRBJ1-5
D gene: .
CDR3 DNA: TGTGCCAGTAGCCCGACAGTGGGCAATCAGCCCCAGCATTTT
CDR3 protein: CASSPTVGNQPQHF

V gene: TRBV27
clone size: .
J gene: TRBJ2-3
D gene: TRBD2
CDR3 DNA: TGTGCCAGCAGTCCACTAAGCGGGACCCAATTGAGCACAGATACGCAGTATTTT
CDR3 protein: CASSPLSGTQLSTDTQYF

V gene: TRBV30
clone size: .
J gene: TRBJ2-7
D gene: TRBD1
CDR3 DNA: TGTGCCTGGAGTCTCGGGACAGGGGACTACGAGCAGTACTTC
CDR3 protein: CAWSLGTGDYEQYF

V gene: TRBV14
clone size: .
J gene: TRBJ1-1
D gene: .
CDR3 DNA: TGTGCCAGCAGCCTCAGAGAGTCGAGGACTGAAGCTTTCTTT
CDR3 protein: CASSLRESRTEAFF

V gene: TRBV27
clone size: .
J gene: TRBJ2-1
D gene: .
CDR3 DNA: TGTGCCAGCAGTTCATTCTGGGTTGATGAGCAGTTCTTC
CDR3 protein: CASSSFWVDEQFF

V gene: TRBV30
clone size: .
J gene: TRBJ2-3
D gene: .
CDR3 DNA: TGTGCCTGCAAAACAGGCCATAGCACAGATACGCAGTATTTT
CDR3 protein: CACKTGHSTDTQYF

V gene: TRBV6-1
clone size: .
J gene: TRBJ1-2
D gene: TRBD1
CDR3 DNA: TGTGCCAGCAGTGAAATGAACAGGGGTGGCTACACCTTC
CDR3 protein: CASSEMNRGGYTF

V gene: TRBV13
clone size: .
J gene: TRBJ1-1
D gene: .
CDR3 DNA: TGTGCCAGCAGTTTAGTTTTGGGCCGGGAGGGTCCTCGGCGGGCTTTCTTT
CDR3 protein: CASSLVLGREGPRRAFF

V gene: TRBV12-5
clone size: .
J gene: TRBJ2-3
D gene: .
CDR3 DNA: TGTGCTAGTGGTTTGGTGGGTTCAGGGGGGCATACGCAGTATTTT
CDR3 protein: CASGLVGSGGHTQYF

V gene: TRBV11-2
clone size: .
J gene: TRBJ1-6
D gene: TRBD1
CDR3 DNA: TGTGCCAGCAGCATCCCACAGGGGGCGCGTAATTCACCCCTCCACTTT
CDR3 protein: CASSIPQGARNSPLHF

V gene: TRBV5-1
clone size: .
J gene: TRBJ2-5
D gene: TRBD1
CDR3 DNA: TGCGCCAGCAGCGAATCGACAGGGGGGGAGACCCAGTACTTC
CDR3 protein: CASSESTGGETQYF

V gene: TRBV15
clone size: .
J gene: TRBJ2-7
D gene: TRBD1
CDR3 DNA: TGTGCTATTCCCGGGACAGAATTTTCCTACGAGCAGTACTTC
CDR3 protein: CAIPGTEFSYEQYF

V gene: TRBV4-1
clone size: .
J gene: TRBJ1-1
D gene: .
CDR3 DNA: TGCGCCAACCCAGGTGTGAACACTGAAGCTTTCTTT
CDR3 protein: CANPGVNTEAFF

V gene: TRBV30
clone size: once
J gene: TRBJ1-1
D gene: .
CDR3 DNA: TGTGCCTGGAGCTCGGGTTCTGAAGCTTTCTTT
CDR3 protein: CAWSSGSEAFF

V gene: TRBV19
clone size: .
J gene: TRBJ2-5
D gene: .
CDR3 DNA: TGTGCCAGTAGTATGGTTGCCGGAGAGACCCAGTACTTC
CDR3 protein: CASSMVAGETQYF

V gene: TRBV7-9
clone size: few
J gene: TRBJ1-2
D gene: .
CDR3 DNA: TGTGCCAGCAGCGGGCAGGGTGGCTACACCTTC
CDR3 protein: CASSGQGGYTF

V gene: TRBV7-9
clone size: .
J gene: TRBJ1-6
D gene: .
CDR3 DNA: TGTGCCAGCAGCCCACCCCGCGGGGGATCACCCCTCCACTTT
CDR3 protein: CASSPPRGGSPLHF

V gene: TRBV7-9
clone size: .
J gene: TRBJ1-2
D gene: .
CDR3 DNA: TGTGCCAGCAGCCAACAGACAGGCAGAGCATATGGCTACACCTTC
CDR3 protein: CASSQQTGRAYGYTF

V gene: TRBV5-1
clone size: .
J gene: TRBJ2-7
D gene: TRBD1
CDR3 DNA: TGCGCCAGCAGCGCGGCCGGGACAGAATTTCTGGGCGTCAACGAGCAGTACTTC
CDR3 protein: CASSAAGTEFLGVNEQYF

V gene: TRBV4-2
clone size: .
J gene: TRBJ2-2
D gene: .
CDR3 DNA: TGTGCCAGCAGCCAAGGGTCCGGGGAGCTGTTTTTT
CDR3 protein: CASSQGSGELFF

V gene: TRBV25-1
clone size: .
J gene: TRBJ2-3
D gene: .
CDR3 DNA: TGTGCCAGCAGTGAATCTATAATGGATACGCAGTATTTT
CDR3 protein: CASSESIMDTQYF

V gene: TRBV9
clone size: once
J gene: TRBJ2-2
D gene: .
CDR3 DNA: TGTGCCAGCAGCGGCGGATCACCGCCTCTGGAGCTGTTTTTT
CDR3 protein: CASSGGSPPLELFF

V gene: TRBV29-1
clone size: .
J gene: TRBJ2-7
D gene: .
CDR3 DNA: TGCAGCGTTGAAGGATCCGGGACGGGGACCTACGAGCAGTACTTC
CDR3 protein: CSVEGSGTGTYEQYF

V gene: TRBV19
clone size: .
J gene: TRBJ1-2
D gene: .
CDR3 DNA: TGTGCCAGTAGTCCCGACAGGCTGGGCTACACCTTC
CDR3 protein: CASSPDRLGYTF

V gene: TRBV27
clone size: .
J gene: TRBJ2-3
D gene: .
CDR3 DNA: TGTGCCAGCAGTTTAGGCTTCACAGATACGCAGTATTTT
CDR3 protein: CASSLGFTDTQYF

V gene: TRBV15
clone size: .
J gene: TRBJ1-2
D gene: TRBD1
CDR3 DNA: TGTGCCACCAGCGGGGACAGGGAGGATGGCTACACCTTC
CDR3 protein: CATSGDREDGYTF

V gene: TRBV2
clone size: .
J gene: TRBJ1-6
D gene: .
CDR3 DNA: TGTGCCAGCATTGATTGGTCAGAGAAGAATTCACCCCTCCACTTT
CDR3 protein: CASIDWSEKNSPLHF

V gene: TRBV4-3
clone size: .
J gene: TRBJ1-1
D gene: .
CDR3 DNA: TGCGCCAGCAGCCAAGATCTACAGGACACTGAAGCTTTCTTT
CDR3 protein: CASSQDLQDTEAFF

V gene: TRBV29-1
clone size: .
J gene: TRBJ1-3
D gene: .
CDR3 DNA: TGCAGCGTTGTGGCCCCGATGAACTCTGGAAACACCATATATTTT
CDR3 protein: CSVVAPMNSGNTIYF

V gene: TRBV29-1
clone size: .
J gene: TRBJ2-7
D gene: .
CDR3 DNA: TGCAGCGTTGCACTGGACAGTACCTACGAGCAGTACTTC
CDR3 protein: CSVALDSTYEQYF

V gene: TRBV7-8
clone size: few
J gene: TRBJ2-2
D gene: TRBD1
CDR3 DNA: TGTGCCAGCAGCTTAGGGTCCGGACAGGGGTGGACCGGGGAGCTGTTTTTT
CDR3 protein: CASSLGSGQGWTGELFF

V gene: TRBV27
clone size: .
J gene: TRBJ1-2
D gene: .
CDR3 DNA: TGTGCCAGCAGTCCCCAGGACGGGAACTATGGCTACACCTTC
CDR3 protein: CASSPQDGNYGYTF